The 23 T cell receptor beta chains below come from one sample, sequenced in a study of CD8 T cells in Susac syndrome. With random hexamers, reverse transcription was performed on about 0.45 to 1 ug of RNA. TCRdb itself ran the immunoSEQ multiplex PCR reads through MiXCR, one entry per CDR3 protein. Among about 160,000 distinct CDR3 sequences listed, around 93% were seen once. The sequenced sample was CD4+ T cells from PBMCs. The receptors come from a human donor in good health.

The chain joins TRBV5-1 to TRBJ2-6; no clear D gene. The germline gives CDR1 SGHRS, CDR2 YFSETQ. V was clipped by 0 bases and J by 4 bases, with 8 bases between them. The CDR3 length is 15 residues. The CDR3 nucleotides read TGCGCCAGCAGCTTGGAAGGGCGAGGGGCCAACGTCCTGACTTTC. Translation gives CASSLEGRGANVLTF.

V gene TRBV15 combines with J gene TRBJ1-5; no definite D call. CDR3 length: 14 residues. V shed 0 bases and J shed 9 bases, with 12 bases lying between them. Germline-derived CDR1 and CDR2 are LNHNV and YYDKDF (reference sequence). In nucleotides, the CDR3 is TGTGCCACCAGCAGAGATTGGGGTGCGGGGCCCCAGCATTTT. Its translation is CATSRDWGAGPQHF.

The CDR3 nucleotides read TGTGCCAGCAGCCAAGTGTCTAGCGGGGGGTTGCTGTTTTTT. Translation gives CASSQVSSGGLLFF. The genes are TRBV3-1 and TRBJ2-2; TRBD2 matches at 11 bases. Losses at the gene ends were 1 base for V and 13 bases for J; bases not matched to a gene: 5. The germline gives CDR1 LGHDT, CDR2 YNNKEL (reference sequence). CDR3 length: 14 residues.

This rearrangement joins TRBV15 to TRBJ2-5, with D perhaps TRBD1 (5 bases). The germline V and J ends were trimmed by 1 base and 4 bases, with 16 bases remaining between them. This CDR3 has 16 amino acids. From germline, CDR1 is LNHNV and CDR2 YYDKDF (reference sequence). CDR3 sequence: CATSRGASRDRETQYF. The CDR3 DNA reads TGTGCCACCAGCAGAGGAGCCTCCAGGGATCGAGAGACCCAGTACTTC.

The CDR3 coding sequence is TGTGCCAGCAGTTCTTCCTGGGGGGGAGGTGAGACCCAGTACTTC. Protein product: CASSSSWGGGETQYF. This rearrangement joins TRBV2 to TRBJ2-5; TRBD2 matches at 7 bases. The CDR3 contains 15 residues. Trimming removed 5 bases from V and 5 bases from J; junction bases left unmatched: 11. Germline lookup yields CDR1 SNHLY and CDR2 FYNNEI.

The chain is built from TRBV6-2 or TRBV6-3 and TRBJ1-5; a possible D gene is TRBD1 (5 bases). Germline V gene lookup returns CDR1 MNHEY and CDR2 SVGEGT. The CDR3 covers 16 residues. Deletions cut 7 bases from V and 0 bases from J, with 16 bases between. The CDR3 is CASNGGAVLSNQPQHF. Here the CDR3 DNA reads TGTGCCAGCAACGGCGGGGCGGTTCTTAGCAATCAGCCCCAGCATTTT.

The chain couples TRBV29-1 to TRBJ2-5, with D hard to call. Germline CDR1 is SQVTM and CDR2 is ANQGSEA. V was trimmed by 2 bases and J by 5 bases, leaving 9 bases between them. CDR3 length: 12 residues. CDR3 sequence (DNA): TGCAGCGTTGAAAATGGGTGGGAGACCCAGTACTTC. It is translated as CSVENGWETQYF.

Written as DNA, the CDR3 is TGTGCCAGCAGCGACCCCGGACGGAATCACAATGAGCAGTTCTTC. Protein sequence: CASSDPGRNHNEQFF. The chain combines TRBV9 with TRBJ2-1; D is undetermined. From germline, CDR1 is SGDLS and CDR2 YYNGEE. Trimming cost V 3 bases and J 5 bases, with 15 bases left between them. The CDR3 contains 15 residues.

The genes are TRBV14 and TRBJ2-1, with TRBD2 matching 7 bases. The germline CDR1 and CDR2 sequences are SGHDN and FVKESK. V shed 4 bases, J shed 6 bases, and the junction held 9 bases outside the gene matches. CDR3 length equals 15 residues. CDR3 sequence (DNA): TGTGCCAGCAGCCCAGCGGGGTCCCTGGTCAATGAGCAGTTCTTC. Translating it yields CASSPAGSLVNEQFF.

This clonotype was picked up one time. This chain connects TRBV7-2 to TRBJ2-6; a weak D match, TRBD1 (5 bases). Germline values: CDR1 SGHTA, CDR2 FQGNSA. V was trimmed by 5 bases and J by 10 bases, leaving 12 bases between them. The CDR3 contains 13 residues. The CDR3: CASSQGQGNVLTF. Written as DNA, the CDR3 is TGTGCCAGCAGCCAAGGACAAGGTAACGTCCTGACTTTC.

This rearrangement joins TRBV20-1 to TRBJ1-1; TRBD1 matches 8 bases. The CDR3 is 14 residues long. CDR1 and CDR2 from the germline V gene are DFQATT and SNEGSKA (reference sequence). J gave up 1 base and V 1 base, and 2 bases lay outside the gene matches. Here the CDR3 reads CSARVGQGNTEAFF. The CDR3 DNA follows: TGCAGTGCTAGAGTCGGACAGGGGAACACTGAAGCTTTCTTT.

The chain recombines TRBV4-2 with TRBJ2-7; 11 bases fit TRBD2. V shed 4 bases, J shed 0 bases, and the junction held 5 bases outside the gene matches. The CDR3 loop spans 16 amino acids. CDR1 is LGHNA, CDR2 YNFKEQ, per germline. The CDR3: CASSLLAGGTSYEQYF. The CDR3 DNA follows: TGTGCCAGCAGCCTTTTAGCGGGGGGGACCTCCTACGAGCAGTACTTC.

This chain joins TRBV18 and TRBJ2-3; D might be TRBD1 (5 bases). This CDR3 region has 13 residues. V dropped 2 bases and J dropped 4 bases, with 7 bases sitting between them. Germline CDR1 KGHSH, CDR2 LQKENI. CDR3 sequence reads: CASSPIGADTQYF. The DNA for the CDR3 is TGTGCCAGCTCACCAATAGGGGCAGATACGCAGTATTTT.

The CDR3 nucleotides read TGCAGTGCTAGAGATTGGCAGAACACTGAAGCTTTCTTT. Translation: CSARDWQNTEAFF. This chain joins TRBV20-1 and TRBJ1-1, with unresolved D. Deletions cut 0 bases from V and 1 base from J, with 6 bases between. The V gene's germline CDR1 is DFQATT and CDR2 SNEGSKA (reference sequence). There are 13 residues in the CDR3.

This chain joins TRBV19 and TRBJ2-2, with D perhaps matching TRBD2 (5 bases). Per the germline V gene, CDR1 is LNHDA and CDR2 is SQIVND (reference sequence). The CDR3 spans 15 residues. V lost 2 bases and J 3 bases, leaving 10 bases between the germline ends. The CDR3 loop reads CASSIYSGYTGELFF. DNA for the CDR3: TGTGCCAGTAGTATATATTCGGGGTACACCGGGGAGCTGTTTTTT.

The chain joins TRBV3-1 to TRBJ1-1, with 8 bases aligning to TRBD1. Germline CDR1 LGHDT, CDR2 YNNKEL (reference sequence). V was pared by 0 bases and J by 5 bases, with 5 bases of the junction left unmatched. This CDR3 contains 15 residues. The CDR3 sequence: CASSQDSGGRTEAFF. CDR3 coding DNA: TGTGCCAGCAGCCAAGACTCAGGGGGCCGTACTGAAGCTTTCTTT. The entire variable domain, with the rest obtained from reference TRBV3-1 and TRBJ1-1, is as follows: DTAVSQTPKYLVTQMGNDKSIKCEQNLGHDTMYWYKQDSKKFLKIMFSYNNKELIINETVPNRFSPKSPDKAHLNLHINSLELGDSAVYFCASSQDSGGRTEAFFGQGTRLTVV.

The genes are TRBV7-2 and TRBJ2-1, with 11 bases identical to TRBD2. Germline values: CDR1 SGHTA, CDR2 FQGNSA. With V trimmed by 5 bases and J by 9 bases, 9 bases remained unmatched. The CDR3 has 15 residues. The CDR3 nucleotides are TGTGCCAGCAGCGTATTTAGCGGGGGGGCCGGTGAGCAGTTCTTC. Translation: CASSVFSGGAGEQFF.

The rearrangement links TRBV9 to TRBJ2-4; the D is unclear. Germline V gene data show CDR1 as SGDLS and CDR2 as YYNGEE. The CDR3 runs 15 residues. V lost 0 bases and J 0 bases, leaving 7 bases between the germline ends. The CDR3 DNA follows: TGTGCCAGCAGCGTAGGAGTAATAGCCAAAAACATTCAGTACTTC. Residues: CASSVGVIAKNIQYF.

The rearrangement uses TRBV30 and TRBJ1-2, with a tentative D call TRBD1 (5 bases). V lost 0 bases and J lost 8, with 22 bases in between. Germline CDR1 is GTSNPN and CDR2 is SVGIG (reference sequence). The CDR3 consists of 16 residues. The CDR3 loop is CAWSVIGGGGARGYTF. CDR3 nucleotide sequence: TGTGCCTGGAGTGTAATTGGGGGTGGAGGGGCGAGAGGCTACACCTTC.

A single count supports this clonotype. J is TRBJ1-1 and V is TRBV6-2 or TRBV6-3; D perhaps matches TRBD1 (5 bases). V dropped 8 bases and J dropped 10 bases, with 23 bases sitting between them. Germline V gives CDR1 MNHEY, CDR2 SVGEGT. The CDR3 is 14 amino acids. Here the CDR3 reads CASFPSGAVEGAFF. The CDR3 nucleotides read TGTGCCAGCTTCCCCTCCGGGGCGGTAGAAGGAGCTTTCTTT.

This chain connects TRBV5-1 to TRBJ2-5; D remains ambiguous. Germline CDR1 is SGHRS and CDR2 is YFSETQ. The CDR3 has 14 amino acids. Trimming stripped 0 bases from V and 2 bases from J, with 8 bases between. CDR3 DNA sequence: TGCGCCAGCAGCTTGGAGTCTACTCAAGAGACCCAGTACTTC. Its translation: CASSLESTQETQYF. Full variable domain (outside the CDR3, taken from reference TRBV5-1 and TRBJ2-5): KAGVTQTPRYLIKTRGQQVTLSCSPISGHRSVSWYQQTPGQGLQFLFEYFSETQRNKGNFPGRFSGRQFSNSRSEMNVSTLELGDSALYLCASSLESTQETQYFGPGTRLLVL.

As DNA, the CDR3 is TGTGCCAGCAGGACAGGGGATTCACCCCTCCACTTT. Amino acids: CASRTGDSPLHF. The chain recombines TRBV6-5 with TRBJ1-6; 8 nucleotides align to TRBD1. Per germline, CDR1 MNHEY and CDR2 SVGAGI. The J segment lost 8 bases and the V segment lost 6 bases, leaving 0 bases of the junction unmatched. The length of the CDR3 is 12 residues.

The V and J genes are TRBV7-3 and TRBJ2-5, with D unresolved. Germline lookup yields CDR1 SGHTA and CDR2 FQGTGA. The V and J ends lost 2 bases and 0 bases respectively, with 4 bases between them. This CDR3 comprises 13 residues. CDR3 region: CASSLEYQETQYF. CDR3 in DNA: TGTGCCAGCAGCTTAGAGTACCAAGAGACCCAGTACTTC.